The 31 T cell receptor beta chains reported below all come from one sample, sequenced in a study of Ad26.COV2.S vaccination and SARS-CoV-2 variants. Sample treatment: around 19 received Ad26.COV2.S at low or high dose, single or two shots; roughly five received placebo; per-sample allocation not given. Samples analyzed were those drawn on day 63 after the first vaccine or placebo injection. Sequencing was performed with immunoSEQ multiplex PCR; in TCRdb, only in-frame clones are kept and a portion is missing. The sample yields 300,000 to 500,000 clones, approximately 86% seen once. The material sequenced was peripheral blood, taken in a trial of Ad26.COV2.S vaccine versus placebo. These receptors were collected from a person aged 18-60 years who received the Ad26.COV2.S COVID-19 vaccine or a placebo.

The rearrangement links TRBV29-1 to TRBJ1-1; D is unresolved. CDR1 SQVTM and CDR2 ANQGSEA come from the germline V gene. Trimming took 7 bases from V and 6 from J, leaving 9 bases between them. The CDR3 totals 10 residues. This chain's CDR3 is CSAITSEAFF. DNA for the CDR3: TGCAGCGCCATTACTTCTGAAGCTTTCTTT.

This chain uses TRBV7-7 with TRBJ1-4; D is possibly TRBD1 (6 bases). With 5 bases removed from V and 7 bases from J, the gap between germline ends came to 17 bases. This CDR3 has 15 residues. Germline V gene lookup returns CDR1 SSHAT and CDR2 FNYEAQ (reference sequence). The CDR3: CASSPQGQEGEKLFF. The CDR3 DNA is TGTGCCAGCAGCCCGCAGGGACAAGAGGGTGAAAAACTGTTTTTT.

V usage is TRBV6-5 and J usage is TRBJ1-1; D is unresolved. With 10 bases removed from V and 3 bases from J, the gap between germline ends came to 9 bases. The length of the CDR3 is 11 residues. The V gene's germline CDR1 is MNHEY and CDR2 SVGAGI. The CDR3 coding sequence is TGTGCCACCCTACGCCACACTGAAGCTTTCTTT. It codes for CATLRHTEAFF.

This clone was counted a single time. This chain connects TRBV6-2 or TRBV6-3 to TRBJ2-4; no reliable D call. Germline V CDR1 and CDR2: MNHEY, SVGEGT. The CDR3 extends over 17 amino acids. Trimming cost V 4 bases and J 0 bases, with 16 bases left between them. CDR3 DNA sequence: TGTGCCAGCAGTTTTCCTCCCCCCCTTATAGCCAAAAACATTCAGTACTTC. As protein: CASSFPPPLIAKNIQYF.

CDR3 coding DNA: TGTGCCAGCAGCTTAGATAGAGGGGCGCAAGAGACCCAGTACTTC. Translated: CASSLDRGAQETQYF. The chain joins TRBV11-2 to TRBJ2-5; the D gene could be TRBD1 or TRBD2 (5 bases each). V shed 0 bases and J shed 2 bases, with 10 bases lying between them. CDR1 SGHAT and CDR2 FQNNGV come from the germline V gene. The CDR3 loop spans 15 amino acids.

The chain combines TRBV10-3 with TRBJ1-2; D not resolved. V was pared by 5 bases and J by 4 bases, with 8 bases between. The CDR3 contains 12 residues. Germline V lookup: CDR1 ENHRY, CDR2 SYGVKD. Written as DNA, the CDR3 is TGTGCCATCAGTCCCACGTTCTATGGCTACACCTTC. The encoded protein is CAISPTFYGYTF.

This clone was seen more than once but under ten times. The chain joins TRBV18 to TRBJ1-3; D unresolved. This CDR3 spans 13 amino acids. Germline CDR1 and CDR2: KGHSH and LQKENI. V lost 7 bases and J 4 bases, leaving 11 bases between the germline ends. The CDR3 DNA follows: TGTGCCAGCTGCGCCACGGCGGGAAACACCATATATTTT. This gives the protein CASCATAGNTIYF.

The chain links TRBV9 to TRBJ1-3; possibly TRBD1 for D (6 bases). There are 15 residues in the CDR3. The germline V and J ends were trimmed by 0 bases and 7 bases, with 14 bases remaining between them. Germline-derived CDR1 and CDR2 are SGDLS and YYNGEE. The CDR3 coding sequence is TGTGCCAGCAGCGTAGGACAGGCGGGCCTTAACACCATATATTTT. This encodes CASSVGQAGLNTIYF.

The chain combines TRBV14 with TRBJ2-7, with D possibly being TRBD2 (5 bases). Looked up from germline, CDR1 is SGHDN and CDR2 is FVKESK. Trimming left V 3 bases short and J 8 bases short, with 8 bases between. CDR3 length equals 11 residues. The chain's CDR3 is CASSQTGKQYF. Here the CDR3 DNA reads TGTGCCAGCAGCCAGACGGGGAAGCAGTACTTC.

The chain links TRBV5-1 to TRBJ1-3, with a weak D call TRBD1 (5 bases). The germline gives CDR1 SGHRS, CDR2 YFSETQ. Between the trimmed V and J ends, which lost 1 base and 4 bases, there was a span of 12 bases. The CDR3 has 15 residues. The CDR3 DNA is TGCGCCAGCAGCTTGTCTCTGGGGGAAGGAAACACCATATATTTT. Translation: CASSLSLGEGNTIYF. Using reference TRBV5-1 and TRBJ1-3 for the parts outside the CDR3, the full variable domain is KAGVTQTPRYLIKTRGQQVTLSCSPISGHRSVSWYQQTPGQGLQFLFEYFSETQRNKGNFPGRFSGRQFSNSRSEMNVSTLELGDSALYLCASSLSLGEGNTIYFGEGSWLTVV.

V is TRBV27 and J is TRBJ2-7; maybe TRBD1 (6 bases). The CDR3 contains 16 residues. Looked up from germline, CDR1 is MNHEY and CDR2 is SMNVEV (reference sequence). V was cut by 3 bases and J by 4 bases, with 19 bases left in between. Written as DNA, the CDR3 is TGTGCCAGCAGTTTGTCAGGGGCCCCGTTCCTTTACGAGCAGTACTTC. This gives the protein CASSLSGAPFLYEQYF.

To note about this clone: This same CDR3 is encoded by further DNA sequences in the sample. V gene TRBV3-1 (or the pseudogene TRBV3-2) combines with J gene TRBJ1-2; D might be TRBD1 (5 bases). Deletions cut 1 base from V and 2 bases from J, with 11 bases between. This CDR3 has 15 residues. The V gene's germline CDR1 is LGHDT and CDR2 YNNKEL (reference sequence). CDR3: CASSQASRENYGYTF. The DNA for the CDR3 is TGTGCCAGCAGCCAAGCCAGCAGGGAGAACTATGGCTACACCTTC.

This clone was counted once. The V call is TRBV2, the J call TRBJ2-2; the match to TRBD1 covers 7 bases. Germline CDR1 reads SNHLY; CDR2 reads FYNNEI. V dropped 6 bases and J dropped 7; count of bases not matched to a gene: 8. The length of the CDR3 is 14 residues. This CDR3 reads CASSYDRVGGELFF. The CDR3 nucleotides are TGTGCCAGCAGCTACGACAGGGTTGGCGGGGAGCTGTTTTTT.

The rearrangement joins TRBV7-2 to TRBJ2-3; the D is unclear. Germline lookup yields CDR1 SGHTA and CDR2 FQGNSA. The CDR3 has 14 amino acids. Trimming took off 4 bases at V and 2 bases at J, with 10 bases between the two ends. The CDR3 nucleotides read TGTGCCAGCAGCTATATGAGAGTCACAGATACGCAGTATTTT. The encoded protein is CASSYMRVTDTQYF.

The CDR3 nucleotides read TGCGCCAGCACCGGTGGAGGGATAGAGGGTTATCGCTATGGCTACACCTTC. Amino acid sequence: CASTGGGIEGYRYGYTF. This sequence joins TRBV5-1 and TRBJ1-2; D gene ambiguous. The V gene's germline CDR1 is SGHRS and CDR2 YFSETQ. Trimming left V 6 bases short and J 4 bases short, with 25 bases between. The CDR3 consists of 17 residues.

V and J are TRBV19 and TRBJ2-2; a weak D match, TRBD1 (5 bases). The CDR3 has 13 amino acids. V was shortened by 1 base and J by 6 bases, with 6 bases between the two germline ends. CDR1 is LNHDA, CDR2 SQIVND, per germline (reference sequence). CDR3: CASSIVGPGELFF. Here the CDR3 DNA reads TGTGCCAGTAGTATAGTGGGGCCCGGGGAGCTGTTTTTT.

A few counts support this clone. The chain joins TRBV4-3 to TRBJ1-5; D unresolved. Trimming removed 1 base at V and 4 bases at J, with 5 bases between. The CDR3 spans 13 residues. Germline V gene data show CDR1 as LGHNA and CDR2 as YSLEER. CDR3 protein: CASSQGANQPQHF. DNA for the CDR3: TGCGCCAGCAGCCAAGGGGCTAATCAGCCCCAGCATTTT.

This chain links TRBV27 with TRBJ1-5; no clear D gene. The CDR3 is 15 amino acids. CDR1 is MNHEY, CDR2 SMNVEV, per germline (reference sequence). V was pared by 8 bases and J by 0 bases, with 14 bases between. As DNA, the CDR3 is TGTGCCAGCGGTCAACCCCTTTATAGCAATCAGCCCCAGCATTTT. It specifies CASGQPLYSNQPQHF.

Turning to this clone: The junction shows a germline mismatch at one end, possibly a read error. The V gene is TRBV18, the J gene TRBJ2-7, with 9 bases lining up with TRBD1. CDR1 and CDR2 from the germline V gene are KGHSH and LQKENI. This CDR3 is 15 amino acids long. CDR3 protein: CASSPQGQGSNEQYF. CDR3 bases: TGTGCCAGCTCACCACAGGGACAGGGCTCCAACGAGCAGTACTTC.

As to this clone: A read error may explain this, as a much larger clone is one base away. The gene calls are TRBV12-3 or TRBV12-4 and TRBJ2-1; D is uncertain. CDR3 length equals 11 residues. V was pared by 6 bases and J by 5 bases, with 5 bases between. The CDR3 nucleotides are TGTGCCAGCAGCCCCGACAATGAGCAGTTCTTC. This translates into CASSPDNEQFF.

This chain uses TRBV10-2 with TRBJ2-3; D possibly uses TRBD1 or TRBD2 (5 bases each). The CDR3 covers 16 residues. Trimming took 0 bases from V and 2 from J, leaving 12 bases between them. Germline CDR1 and CDR2: WSHSY and SAAADI. As DNA, the CDR3 is TGCGCCAGCAGTGAGTCGAAGGGACCCTTCACAGATACGCAGTATTTT. Translation gives CASSESKGPFTDTQYF.

The chain joins TRBV6-5 to TRBJ1-1; no firm D call. The CDR3 loop spans 14 amino acids. V was shortened by 6 bases and J by 2 bases, with 13 bases between the two germline ends. CDR1 and CDR2 (germline): MNHEY, SVGAGI. The CDR3 spells CASRRLQLNTEAFF. In DNA, the CDR3 is TGTGCCAGCAGAAGATTACAGCTAAACACTGAAGCTTTCTTT.

The chain combines TRBV2 with TRBJ1-1, with D maybe TRBD1 (5 bases). This CDR3 has 16 residues. Germline assignment: CDR1 SNHLY and CDR2 FYNNEI. Trimming removed 6 bases at V and 1 base at J, with 18 bases between. The CDR3 sequence is CASSPHRGGGNTEAFF. The CDR3 nucleotides are TGTGCCAGCAGCCCCCACCGCGGGGGTGGGAACACTGAAGCTTTCTTT. Combining the CDR3 with reference TRBV2 and TRBJ1-1 gives the whole variable domain EPEVTQTPSHQVTQMGQEVILRCVPISNHLYFYWYRQILGQKVEFLVSFYNNEISEKSEIFDDQFSVERPDGSNFTLKIRSTKLEDSAMYFCASSPHRGGGNTEAFFGQGTRLTVV.

The chain joins TRBV14 to TRBJ2-6; 9 bases are a match to TRBD1. V dropped 1 base and J dropped 0; count of bases not matched to a gene: 7. Germline CDR1 SGHDN, CDR2 FVKESK. There are 19 residues in the CDR3. The CDR3 DNA reads as TGTGCCAGCAGCCAAGGGATCCGGACAGGGGACTCTGGGGCCAACGTCCTGACTTTC. It yields the protein CASSQGIRTGDSGANVLTF.

This rearrangement joins TRBV6-1 to TRBJ2-5; D is undetermined. The CDR3 extends over 14 amino acids. Germline V gene data show CDR1 as MNHNS and CDR2 as SASEGT. V was shortened by 2 bases and J by 5 bases, with 12 bases between the two germline ends. The CDR3 coding sequence is TGTGCCAGCAGTGAAACAGTGACCCTGGAGACCCAGTACTTC. It yields the protein CASSETVTLETQYF.

The chain employs TRBV12-3 or TRBV12-4 and TRBJ2-1; the D call may be TRBD1 or TRBD2 (5 bases each). Trimming took off 6 bases at V and 11 bases at J, with 17 bases between the two ends. CDR3 length: 13 residues. DNA of the CDR3: TGTGCCAGCAGCCCCATTACCGGGACCAAGCAGTTCTTC. Amino acid sequence: CASSPITGTKQFF.

The chain combines TRBV5-1 with TRBJ1-4; D gene uncertain. V was trimmed by 0 bases and J by 11 bases, leaving 14 bases between them. CDR1 is SGHRS, CDR2 YFSETQ, per germline. The CDR3 consists of 14 residues. The CDR3 is CASSLVSDPGKLFF. The CDR3 DNA follows: TGCGCCAGCAGCTTGGTATCCGACCCCGGGAAACTGTTTTTT.

This clone was found a few times. The chain uses TRBV30 and TRBJ1-6; D ambiguous. V lost 0 bases to trimming and J lost 0 bases, with 12 bases between them. The CDR3 runs to 17 residues. CDR1 is GTSNPN, CDR2 SVGIG, per germline (reference sequence). The CDR3 reads CAWSVPWQTSYNSPLHF. The DNA of the CDR3 is TGTGCCTGGAGTGTACCCTGGCAGACCTCCTATAATTCACCCCTCCACTTT.

The rearrangement uses TRBV6-5 and TRBJ1-6, with D possibly TRBD1 on 5 matching bases. Germline assignment: CDR1 MNHEY and CDR2 SVGAGI. The CDR3 runs to 10 residues. The CDR3 nucleotides are TGTGCAGTGGGGGTATCACCCCTCCACTTT. Its protein is CAVGVSPLHF.

This chain links TRBV3-1 (or the pseudogene TRBV3-2) with TRBJ1-2; a weak D match, TRBD1 (6 bases). The CDR3 consists of 16 residues. CDR1 and CDR2 (germline): LGHDT, YNNKEL (reference sequence). V was cut by 0 bases and J by 2 bases, with 13 bases left in between. The CDR3 nucleotides read TGTGCCAGCAGCCAAGACGAGCGGACAGCAAACTATGGCTACACCTTC. This codes for CASSQDERTANYGYTF.

V usage is TRBV3-1 (or the pseudogene TRBV3-2) and J usage is TRBJ1-2; tentatively, D is TRBD1 (5 bases). CDR1 is LGHDT and CDR2 is YNNKEL in the germline V gene (reference sequence). V was shortened by 0 bases and J by 5 bases, with 22 bases between the two germline ends. This CDR3 region has 18 residues. This chain's CDR3 is CASSQEGSSGVWGYGYTF. DNA for the CDR3: TGTGCCAGCAGCCAAGAAGGAAGCTCCGGGGTTTGGGGGTATGGCTACACCTTC.